This T cell receptor (beta chain) was sequenced for a study of graft-versus-host responses after intestinal transplantation. Background on the study: Recipients had transplants, and these were multivisceral, liver-intestinal, or isolated intestinal.

J gave up 7 bases and V 5 bases, and 10 bases lay outside the gene matches. CDR1 and CDR2 (germline): SSHAT, FNYEAQ (reference sequence). The CDR3 contains 15 residues. Measured with immunoSEQ multiplex PCR; TCRdb has only the in-frame clones, and not every one. The sample contains over 75,000 clones, around 87% of which appear only once. In regard to this clone: Antigen: not known.

The rearrangement links TRBV7-7 to TRBJ1-4; the match to TRBD1 covers 7 bases. The source was unstimulated CD8+ T cells sorted from spleen or lymph node cells, collected before transplant. This TCR derives from a human donor who was the organ donor for an intestinal transplant. The CDR3: CASSQVGGVVEKLFF. CDR3 nucleotide sequence: TGTGCCAGCAGCCAAGTAGGGGGCGTAGTTGAAAAACTGTTTTTT.